One and the same sample provided the 28 T cell receptor beta chains below, sequenced in a study of beta chain features in type 1 diabetes. The isolated RNA, all of it, was reverse transcribed, so expressed TCRB transcripts were what got sequenced. The assay was immunoSEQ multiplex PCR, and TCRdb's table has in-frame clones only and misses some. The table includes some 100,000 clones, almost 40% detected once. Sequencing was done on a sample of stem cell memory CD4+ T cells from blood. Receptors originate from a woman between 18 and 30 years old in good health.

This clone was seen a handful of times. This chain uses TRBV6-6 with TRBJ1-2; weak D call: TRBD1 (5 bases). Per the germline V gene, CDR1 is MNHNY and CDR2 is SVGAGI (reference sequence). V was pared by 2 bases and J by 3 bases, with 13 bases between. The CDR3 totals 15 residues. CDR3 residues: CASSYSRGVDYGYTF. The CDR3 DNA reads TGTGCCAGCAGTTACAGTCGGGGGGTTGACTATGGCTACACCTTC.

This clone appeared a few times. The chain joins TRBV28 to TRBJ2-4; 10 nucleotides match TRBD1. The CDR3 extends over 17 amino acids. Germline-derived CDR1 and CDR2 are MDHEN and SYDVKM. The ends lost 5 bases at V and 0 bases at J; junction bases unmatched: 7. Written as DNA, the CDR3 is TGTGCCAGCAGTCATAGGACAGGGGGTCTAGCCAAAAACATTCAGTACTTC. Translation gives CASSHRTGGLAKNIQYF.

The rearrangement joins TRBV7-8 to TRBJ1-1; D is perhaps TRBD1 (5 bases). Between the trimmed V and J ends, which lost 2 bases and 5 bases, there was a span of 12 bases. Germline values: CDR1 SGHVS, CDR2 FQNEAQ. The CDR3 consists of 14 residues. The CDR3 protein is CASSLRRGGTEAFF. For the CDR3, the DNA is TGTGCCAGCAGCTTACGGAGGGGCGGGACTGAAGCTTTCTTT.

The chain joins TRBV2 to TRBJ1-5; 8 nucleotides match TRBD1. With 6 bases clipped from V and 5 bases from J, the junction kept 6 bases outside the gene matches. From germline, CDR1 is SNHLY and CDR2 FYNNEI. The CDR3 consists of 14 residues. The CDR3 reads CASRDDRGDQPQHF. The CDR3 region has the DNA TGTGCCAGCAGGGATGACAGGGGCGATCAGCCCCAGCATTTT.

The sample holds a few counts of this clone. The V and J genes are TRBV29-1 and TRBJ2-1; 9 nucleotides line up with TRBD1. The CDR3 runs 14 residues. The germline V gene encodes CDR1 SQVTM and CDR2 ANQGSEA. The junction had 6 bases not matched to a gene; V was cut back by 4 bases and J by 5 bases. The CDR3 loop is CSVVRDRVNNEQFF. The CDR3 region has the DNA TGCAGCGTTGTCCGGGACAGGGTCAACAATGAGCAGTTCTTC.

The V call is TRBV7-9, the J call TRBJ2-1; 7 bases are a match to TRBD2. The germline gives CDR1 SEHNR, CDR2 FQNEAQ (reference sequence). V lost 3 bases to trimming and J lost 2 bases; unmatched junction nucleotides: 1. The length of the CDR3 is 14 residues. CDR3 residues: CASSFSGPYNEQFF. The CDR3, as DNA: TGTGCCAGCAGCTTTAGCGGGCCCTACAATGAGCAGTTCTTC.

The chain combines TRBV5-1 with TRBJ2-5, with TRBD1 as a possible D gene (6 bases). The end of the DNA aligns better with TRBJ2-7, so the J call may be wrong. This CDR3 region has 15 residues. Germline V gene lookup returns CDR1 SGHRS and CDR2 YFSETQ. CDR3 coding DNA: TGCGCCAGCAGCCAAGCGGCAGGGGCTATGTACGAGCAGTACTTC. Translation gives CASSQAAGAMYEQYF.

The chain recombines TRBV7-9 with TRBJ2-1; 11 nucleotides match TRBD2. The CDR3 covers 16 residues. CDR1 and CDR2 from the germline V gene are SEHNR and FQNEAQ (reference sequence). The J segment lost 3 bases and the V segment lost 5 bases, leaving 6 bases of the junction unmatched. CDR3: CASSRTSGRIYNEQFF. DNA of the CDR3: TGTGCCAGCAGCCGTACTAGCGGGAGAATCTACAATGAGCAGTTCTTC.

This sequence joins TRBV9 and TRBJ2-3, with TRBD1 as a possible D gene (6 bases). Germline lookup yields CDR1 SGDLS and CDR2 YYNGEE. This CDR3 has 13 residues. V was pared by 3 bases and J by 4 bases, with 9 bases between. The CDR3 region is CASSGGLPDTQYF. CDR3 bases: TGTGCCAGCAGCGGGGGGCTCCCAGATACGCAGTATTTT.

The chain combines TRBV27 with TRBJ2-1; D not certain. CDR1 and CDR2 from the germline V gene are MNHEY and SMNVEV (reference sequence). V gave up 5 bases and J gave up 5 bases, with 16 bases separating them. This CDR3 is 15 amino acids long. This CDR3 is CASSLGLDADNEQFF. CDR3 DNA: TGTGCCAGCAGTCTTGGGCTCGATGCTGACAATGAGCAGTTCTTC.

There are a few counts of this clone. This rearrangement joins TRBV28 to TRBJ1-1, with D uncertain. The CDR3 extends over 14 amino acids. Germline V gene data show CDR1 as MDHEN and CDR2 as SYDVKM. Trimming took off 7 bases at V and 1 base at J, with 13 bases between the two ends. The CDR3 sequence: CASNKNGGNTEAFF. Written as DNA, the CDR3 is TGTGCCAGCAACAAGAACGGCGGGAACACTGAAGCTTTCTTT.

This chain uses TRBV6-5 with TRBJ1-2; D gene uncertain. The CDR3 consists of 12 residues. V was clipped by 5 bases and J by 4 bases, with 8 bases between them. Germline-derived CDR1 and CDR2 are MNHEY and SVGAGI. The CDR3 coding sequence is TGTGCCAGCAGTCAATCCGGCTATGGCTACACCTTC. Its protein product is CASSQSGYGYTF.

This clone was picked up a small number of times. The CDR3: CASSLTGAGEQYF. DNA of the CDR3: TGTGCCAGCAGCTTAACAGGGGCGGGGGAGCAGTACTTC. This chain connects TRBV13 to TRBJ2-7, with D possibly matching TRBD1 (7 bases). The germline gives CDR1 PRHDT, CDR2 FYEKMQ (reference sequence). V lost 2 bases to trimming and J lost 7 bases, with 12 bases between them. CDR3 size: 13 residues.

The sample holds a few counts of this clone. This chain links TRBV7-9 with TRBJ2-7; 11 bases map to TRBD2. V shed 6 bases and J 3 bases; nucleotides not matched to a gene: 7. The germline V gene has CDR1 SEHNR and CDR2 FQNEAQ (reference sequence). This CDR3 is 15 amino acids long. CDR3 nucleotides: TGTGCCAGCAGACTAGGGACTAGCGGCTTCTACGAGCAGTACTTC. It encodes CASRLGTSGFYEQYF.

This chain connects TRBV7-6 to TRBJ2-3; 8 bases map to TRBD1. The CDR3 has 16 amino acids. J was trimmed by 1 base and V by 1 base; bases with no gene match: 4. From germline, CDR1 is SGHVS and CDR2 FNYEAQ. The CDR3 region has the DNA TGTGCCAGCAGCTTAGTCGGGACAGGCCGCACAGATACGCAGTATTTT. Translated, it gives CASSLVGTGRTDTQYF.

The V call is TRBV9, the J call TRBJ2-7; 8 bases are shared with TRBD1. CDR3 length: 14 amino acids. CDR1 and CDR2 from the germline V gene are SGDLS and YYNGEE. Trimming cost V 4 bases and J 2 bases; bases outside gene matches: 5. The CDR3, as DNA: TGTGCCAGCAGCACCACAGGGGGTCCCTACGAGCAGTACTTC. It is translated as CASSTTGGPYEQYF.

This chain uses TRBV11-2 with TRBJ1-2; TRBD1 agrees at 8 bases. CDR1 SGHAT and CDR2 FQNNGV come from the germline V gene. Germline trimming cut 1 base from V and 3 bases from J; bases unmatched to any gene: 1. This CDR3 contains 14 residues. CDR3 in amino acids: CASSLAGGHYGYTF. The CDR3 DNA is TGTGCCAGCAGCTTAGCAGGGGGCCACTATGGCTACACCTTC. The full variable domain, completed using reference TRBV11-2 and TRBJ1-2, is EAGVAQSPRYKIIEKRQSVAFWCNPISGHATLYWYQQILGQGPKLLIQFQNNGVVDDSQLPKDRFSAERLKGVDSTLKIQPAKLEDSAVYLCASSLAGGHYGYTFGSGTRLTVV.

There are a few counts of this clone. The chain uses TRBV4-1 and TRBJ2-2, with 7 bases lining up with TRBD1. The CDR3 consists of 16 residues. V dropped 1 base and J dropped 4; count of bases not matched to a gene: 6. Germline V gives CDR1 MGHRA, CDR2 YSYEKL. The CDR3 nucleotides are TGCGCCAGCAGCCAAGGACAGGGTTCGCGCACCGGGGAGCTGTTTTTT. Translation gives CASSQGQGSRTGELFF.

J is TRBJ1-5 and V is TRBV18, with no clear D. Trimming pared 3 bases from V and 5 bases from J, leaving 8 bases between. Germline V gives CDR1 KGHSH, CDR2 LQKENI. This CDR3 contains 13 residues. The CDR3 spells CASSPASDQPQHF. The CDR3 nucleotides are TGTGCCAGCTCACCGGCATCCGATCAGCCCCAGCATTTT. Combining the CDR3 with reference TRBV18 and TRBJ1-5 gives the whole variable domain NAGVMQNPRHLVRRRGQEARLRCSPMKGHSHVYWYRQLPEEGLKFMVYLQKENIIDESGMPKERFSAEFPKEGPSILRIQQVVRGDSAAYFCASSPASDQPQHFGDGTRLSIL.

V is TRBV9 and J is TRBJ1-1; 8 bases fit TRBD1. In germline, CDR1 is SGDLS, CDR2 YYNGEE. After removal of 3 bases from V and 0 bases from J, the junction contained 4 bases not matched to a gene. The CDR3 is 15 amino acids. CDR3 DNA sequence: TGTGCCAGCAGCGCGAGACAGGGGTTGAACACTGAAGCTTTCTTT. Amino acids: CASSARQGLNTEAFF.

This clone was seen a few times. The V and J genes are TRBV28 and TRBJ2-7; 12 positions agree with TRBD2. There are 15 residues in the CDR3. CDR1 is MDHEN, CDR2 SYDVKM, per germline. J gave up 3 bases and V 6 bases, and 6 bases lay outside the gene matches. DNA of the CDR3: TGTGCCAGCAGGCGGACTAGCGGGGTGGTCTACGAGCAGTACTTC. It specifies CASRRTSGVVYEQYF.

The rearrangement joins TRBV6-5 to TRBJ2-7, with D perhaps matching TRBD2 (7 bases). Germline values: CDR1 MNHEY, CDR2 SVGAGI. The CDR3 contains 15 residues. V shed 0 bases and J shed 4 bases, with 13 bases lying between them. As DNA, the CDR3 is TGTGCCAGCAGTTACTCGGGGGGGGCCGGGTACGAGCAGTACTTC. This encodes CASSYSGGAGYEQYF.

In this sample, this clone turned up a few times. This chain connects TRBV7-6 to TRBJ2-1; TRBD1 might be the D (5 bases). Trimming pared 2 bases from V and 4 bases from J, leaving 15 bases between. The CDR3 spans 16 residues. CDR1 and CDR2 (germline): SGHVS, FNYEAQ. The CDR3 sequence: CASSLFVQGRYNEQFF. For the CDR3, the DNA is TGTGCCAGCAGCTTATTTGTGCAGGGCCGTTACAATGAGCAGTTCTTC.

This clone was observed a few times. V is TRBV9 and J is TRBJ2-5; the match to TRBD2 covers 8 bases. CDR1 is SGDLS and CDR2 is YYNGEE in the germline V gene. V dropped 2 bases and J dropped 4; count of bases not matched to a gene: 7. The CDR3 is made up of 15 amino acids. The CDR3, as DNA: TGTGCCAGCAGCGTTGGACTAGCACTCCTAGAGACCCAGTACTTC. It translates to CASSVGLALLETQYF.

V is TRBV27 and J is TRBJ2-7; 9 bases are shared with TRBD1. The V and J ends lost 6 bases and 2 bases, in that order; junction bases with no gene match: 2. The germline CDR1 and CDR2 sequences are MNHEY and SMNVEV (reference sequence). The CDR3 extends over 13 amino acids. CDR3 amino acids: CASSRTGAYEQYF. The CDR3 DNA reads TGTGCCAGCAGCCGGACAGGGGCCTACGAGCAGTACTTC.

The V and J genes are TRBV11-3 and TRBJ2-3; D is perhaps TRBD1 (6 bases). The length of the CDR3 is 14 residues. Trimming pared 5 bases from V and 7 bases from J, leaving 16 bases between. CDR1 and CDR2 from the germline V gene are SGHNT and YENEEA. DNA for the CDR3: TGTGCCAGCAGCAGGGACACGTACAGTCATACGCAGTATTTT. It specifies CASSRDTYSHTQYF.

The chain couples TRBV5-4 to TRBJ1-3; maybe TRBD1 (6 bases). The length of the CDR3 is 16 residues. Trimming took off 4 bases at V and 0 bases at J, with 14 bases between the two ends. The germline V gene encodes CDR1 SGHNT and CDR2 YYREEE (reference sequence). As DNA, the CDR3 is TGTGCCAGCAGCGAGGGGGACGGATACTCTGGAAACACCATATATTTT. Translated, it gives CASSEGDGYSGNTIYF.

V gene TRBV19 combines with J gene TRBJ2-1; TRBD2 aligns across 16 bases. The germline CDR1 and CDR2 sequences are LNHDA and SQIVND (reference sequence). The CDR3 has 15 amino acids. V lost 8 bases to trimming and J lost 7 bases; unmatched junction nucleotides: 5. This chain's CDR3 is CASGTGLAGGNEQFF. The CDR3 nucleotides read TGTGCCAGTGGGACGGGACTAGCGGGAGGGAATGAGCAGTTCTTC.